This T cell receptor (beta chain) was recovered during a study of blood T cell repertoires in COVID-19 (dated by TCRdb to the early 2020s). Study-level background: Samples covering the acute and convalescent phases of COVID-19 were provided by collaborators in the United States, Italy and Spain. The prospective study material was composed of cDNA or gDNA derived from T cells, B-cell-depleted T cells, or PBMCs. Subjects who had been exposed to COVID-19, were actively infected with it, or had recovered from it provided the deeply sampled blood TCRbeta repertoires that made up the dataset. A freely available public database, intended as a resource for researchers studying the immune response to SARS-CoV-2, is where the repertoires were released. The samples were drawn from the first 160 participants of the ongoing ImmuneRACE study and from 1,254 subjects provided by 6 global collaborators. Nearly every sample came with metadata listing a de-identified subject ID, COVID-19 status, age in years and sex. HLA class I and class II types, where available, came from metadata supplied by the sample provider rather than from assay-based typing.

Participants in the prospective study were enrolled through a virtual design, were aged roughly 18 to 100 years, and lived in under 25 United States geographic areas. Cohort assignment in the prospective study relied on participant-reported clinical history from a screening survey and a study questionnaire. Exposed participants were defined as having been in contact with someone with a PCR-confirmed or clinician-diagnosed COVID-19 case within 2 weeks of study entry. Each participant in the prospective study had whole blood, serum and a nasopharyngeal or oropharyngeal swab collected by mobile phlebotomists. Additional blood draws and questionnaires over an approximately two-month period could optionally be provided by prospective study participants. Before DNA extraction, prospective study blood samples were shipped either frozen or at room temperature. The investigation overall reported the following: The quantity of clinical and demographic metadata differed by source and by participant and was supplied without curation.

From its cysteine to its phenylalanine, the CDR3 spans 14 amino acids. Only the CDR3 region is kept as DNA, spanning 42 bases read in frame from base 1. From the germline V gene (reference sequence), CDR1 is SGHNT and CDR2 is YYREEE. V loses 4 bases of germline sequence and J loses 6 bases, and the interval between the two ends is 15 bases. TCRbeta CDR3 regions were amplified from genomic DNA by means of the immunoSEQ Assay, a bias-controlled multiplex PCR. The paper's processing steps were these. The number of nucleated cells in each sample was estimated from the amplification of reference gene primers within the assay. To quantify the absolute abundance of each unique TCRbeta CDR3 rearrangement, sequence reads were collapsed and filtered. For each sample, productive Simpson clonality was calculated as the square root of Simpson's diversity index over productive rearrangements. TCRdb carries this immuneACCESS record with in-frame sequences only. Its versions omit some clonotypes, under half of them owing to an unresolved V gene in the studies checked, with the rest unexplained. V and J calls and clone size are those listed in that table; D and trimming were worked out from the DNA. This sample lists around 270,000 clones; over 75% were detected once. The leading ten clones occupy approximately 3.4% of the sample.

For this clone: There is no known antigen for this receptor. The sample holds no much larger clone one base away, and base qualities are not on file.

Material for sequencing was PBMCs or T cells enriched from blood (not recorded which). This chain is built from TRBV5-4 and TRBJ2-3; a weak D assignment points to TRBD2 (7 bases agree). This clonotype was obtained from a woman in her thirties or forties who had been exposed to COVID-19. The DNA sequence follows: TGTGCCAGCAGCCGGTGGGGGGGCAGTGATACGCAGTATTTT. Translation gives CASSRWGGSDTQYF.